These 16 T cell receptor beta chains share one sample of origin, sequenced in a study of T cell repertoires in cytomegalovirus infection. For these TCRs, the target antigens are not known. TCRdb re-called the reads through MiXCR, storing one row per CDR3 protein. This sample yields approximately 990,000 distinct CDR3 sequences, of which around 31% are seen a single time; around 15% belongs to the top ten. Sequencing used cultured CD8+ T cells from PBMCs, obtained from culture after CMV antigen stimulation. These receptors were taken from a human donor in good health (CMV status not recorded). Some clones in this sample may be carry-over from other donors' samples.

This clonotype has a handful of counts. This chain connects TRBV29-1 to TRBJ2-1, with a tentative D call TRBD1 (7 bases). Trimming stripped 7 bases from V and 8 bases from J, with 15 bases between. The CDR3 is 12 residues long. From germline, CDR1 is SQVTM and CDR2 ANQGSEA. The CDR3 sequence: CSARQGGDEQFF. In DNA, the CDR3 is TGCAGCGCTAGACAGGGAGGCGATGAGCAGTTCTTC.

This clonotype has only a few counts. This chain connects TRBV12-3 or TRBV12-4 to TRBJ2-1, with D tentatively TRBD1 (6 bases). The CDR3 is 15 amino acids. Trimming removed 0 bases at V and 9 bases at J, with 15 bases between. The CDR3, as DNA: TGTGCCAGCAGTTTAGCACAGGGTCCCCCGGGTGAGCAGTTCTTC. As protein: CASSLAQGPPGEQFF.

The chain couples TRBV3-1 to TRBJ2-3; 13 bases match TRBD2. J was trimmed by 2 bases and V by 4 bases; bases with no gene match: 6. CDR1 is LGHDT and CDR2 is YNNKEL in the germline V gene (reference sequence). The CDR3 extends over 17 amino acids. DNA for the CDR3: TGTGCCAGCAGCCGACCGGGACTAGCGGGGATCACAGATACGCAGTATTTT. Amino acids: CASSRPGLAGITDTQYF.

The chain combines TRBV14 with TRBJ2-7; TRBD1 matches at 10 bases. V trimming: 3 bases; J trimming: 7 bases; junction bases outside the gene matches: 12. This CDR3 region has 16 residues. Germline V gene data show CDR1 as SGHDN and CDR2 as FVKESK. CDR3 sequence reads: CASSHWGQGPRGEQYF. In DNA, the CDR3 is TGTGCCAGCAGCCACTGGGGACAGGGGCCCCGAGGGGAGCAGTACTTC.

This clonotype was recorded once. V and J are TRBV28 and TRBJ1-1; D unresolved. V was clipped by 10 bases and J by 7 bases, with 19 bases between them. CDR1 and CDR2 (germline): MDHEN, SYDVKM. The CDR3 extends over 13 amino acids. The CDR3 DNA reads as TGTGCCACCCGGGAGGTCGGGCAAGATGAAGCTTTCTTT. Translated, it gives CATREVGQDEAFF.

The chain has TRBV2 and TRBJ1-2; 9 bases are a match to TRBD1. In germline, CDR1 is SNHLY, CDR2 FYNNEI. The junction had 14 bases not matched to a gene; V was cut back by 7 bases and J by 8 bases. CDR3 length: 15 amino acids. CDR3 residues: CASMRETGGAAGYTF. CDR3 in DNA: TGTGCCAGCATGAGAGAAACAGGGGGCGCGGCAGGCTACACCTTC.

This chain uses TRBV19 with TRBJ1-1; D possibly corresponds to TRBD1 (6 bases). CDR1 and CDR2 from the germline V gene are LNHDA and SQIVND (reference sequence). The CDR3 is made up of 16 amino acids. Trimming pared 3 bases from V and 0 bases from J, leaving 14 bases between. Here the CDR3 DNA reads TGTGCCAGTAGTATTAAGGGACAAAGATTGAACACTGAAGCTTTCTTT. Its translation is CASSIKGQRLNTEAFF.

This clonotype was observed at least ten times. CDR3 DNA sequence: TGTGCCAGCAGCACCTCGACCGGGGAGCTGTTTTTT. It codes for CASSTSTGELFF. The rearrangement links TRBV7-9 to TRBJ2-2; D gene ambiguous. V shed 5 bases and J shed 5 bases, with 6 bases lying between them. CDR3 length equals 12 residues. Germline V CDR1 and CDR2: SEHNR, FQNEAQ (reference sequence).

This clonotype showed up just a few times. V usage is TRBV6-5 and J usage is TRBJ2-3; a possible D gene is TRBD2 (6 bases). The V end was cut by 6 bases, the J end by 0 bases, with 13 bases between. The CDR3 covers 15 residues. The germline CDR1 and CDR2 sequences are MNHEY and SVGAGI. CDR3 sequence reads: CASRLAAGSTDTQYF. CDR3 sequence (DNA): TGTGCCAGCAGGTTAGCGGCGGGGAGCACAGATACGCAGTATTTT.

J is TRBJ1-2 and V is TRBV20-1; D is possibly TRBD1 (6 bases). This CDR3 has 15 residues. V was shortened by 0 bases and J by 7 bases, with 18 bases between the two germline ends. Germline CDR1 DFQATT, CDR2 SNEGSKA (reference sequence). This chain's CDR3 is CSARDRTDRPLGYTF. CDR3 nucleotide sequence: TGCAGTGCTAGAGATCGGACAGACCGCCCCCTTGGCTACACCTTC.

V gene TRBV6-2 or TRBV6-3 combines with J gene TRBJ2-5, with 11 bases identical to TRBD1. Germline CDR1 reads MNHEY; CDR2 reads SVGEGT. The V gene end was trimmed by 6 bases and the J gene end by 5 bases; junction bases not matched to a gene: 5. The CDR3 is 14 amino acids. The chain's CDR3 is CASSRDRGKETQYF. DNA of the CDR3: TGTGCCAGCAGCCGGGACAGGGGGAAGGAGACCCAGTACTTC.

This chain connects TRBV12-3 or TRBV12-4 to TRBJ1-5, with unresolved D. The V gene lost 5 bases and the J gene lost 3 bases, with 11 bases spanning the gap. The CDR3 is 14 residues long. The CDR3 sequence is CASSPIQNNQPQHF. The CDR3 DNA sequence: TGTGCCAGCAGTCCAATACAGAACAATCAGCCCCAGCATTTT.

The chain recombines TRBV6-1 with TRBJ1-2; tentative D call: TRBD1 (5 bases). Trimming cost V 5 bases and J 13 bases, with 17 bases left between them. This CDR3 spans 12 amino acids. Germline values: CDR1 MNHNS, CDR2 SASEGT. CDR3 sequence (DNA): TGTGCCAGCAGTTACGCGGGGCGCGATTGCACCTTC. This sequence encodes CASSYAGRDCTF.

This rearrangement joins TRBV19 to TRBJ1-1, with D unresolved. Trimming pared 1 base from V and 1 base from J, leaving 13 bases between. CDR3 length: 16 residues. Germline CDR1 is LNHDA and CDR2 is SQIVND (reference sequence). CDR3 region: CASSIGRLGANTEAFF. Here the CDR3 DNA reads TGTGCCAGTAGTATAGGGCGTTTGGGCGCGAACACTGAAGCTTTCTTT.

The chain has TRBV14 and TRBJ1-3, with D possibly being TRBD1 (5 bases). Looked up from germline, CDR1 is SGHDN and CDR2 is FVKESK. This CDR3 is built from 17 residues. V lost 1 base and J 0 bases, leaving 13 bases between the germline ends. CDR3 nucleotide sequence: TGTGCCAGCAGCCAAGGAACAGGCCCCCGCTCTGGAAACACCATATATTTT. Amino acids: CASSQGTGPRSGNTIYF.

A few counts support this clonotype. The chain joins TRBV6-5 to TRBJ1-5, with D unresolved. Trimming pared 6 bases from V and 1 base from J, leaving 13 bases between. Germline V gives CDR1 MNHEY, CDR2 SVGAGI. This CDR3 is built from 15 residues. The CDR3 is CASRHGLLSNQPQHF. CDR3 bases: TGTGCCAGCAGACACGGACTGTTGAGCAATCAGCCCCAGCATTTT.